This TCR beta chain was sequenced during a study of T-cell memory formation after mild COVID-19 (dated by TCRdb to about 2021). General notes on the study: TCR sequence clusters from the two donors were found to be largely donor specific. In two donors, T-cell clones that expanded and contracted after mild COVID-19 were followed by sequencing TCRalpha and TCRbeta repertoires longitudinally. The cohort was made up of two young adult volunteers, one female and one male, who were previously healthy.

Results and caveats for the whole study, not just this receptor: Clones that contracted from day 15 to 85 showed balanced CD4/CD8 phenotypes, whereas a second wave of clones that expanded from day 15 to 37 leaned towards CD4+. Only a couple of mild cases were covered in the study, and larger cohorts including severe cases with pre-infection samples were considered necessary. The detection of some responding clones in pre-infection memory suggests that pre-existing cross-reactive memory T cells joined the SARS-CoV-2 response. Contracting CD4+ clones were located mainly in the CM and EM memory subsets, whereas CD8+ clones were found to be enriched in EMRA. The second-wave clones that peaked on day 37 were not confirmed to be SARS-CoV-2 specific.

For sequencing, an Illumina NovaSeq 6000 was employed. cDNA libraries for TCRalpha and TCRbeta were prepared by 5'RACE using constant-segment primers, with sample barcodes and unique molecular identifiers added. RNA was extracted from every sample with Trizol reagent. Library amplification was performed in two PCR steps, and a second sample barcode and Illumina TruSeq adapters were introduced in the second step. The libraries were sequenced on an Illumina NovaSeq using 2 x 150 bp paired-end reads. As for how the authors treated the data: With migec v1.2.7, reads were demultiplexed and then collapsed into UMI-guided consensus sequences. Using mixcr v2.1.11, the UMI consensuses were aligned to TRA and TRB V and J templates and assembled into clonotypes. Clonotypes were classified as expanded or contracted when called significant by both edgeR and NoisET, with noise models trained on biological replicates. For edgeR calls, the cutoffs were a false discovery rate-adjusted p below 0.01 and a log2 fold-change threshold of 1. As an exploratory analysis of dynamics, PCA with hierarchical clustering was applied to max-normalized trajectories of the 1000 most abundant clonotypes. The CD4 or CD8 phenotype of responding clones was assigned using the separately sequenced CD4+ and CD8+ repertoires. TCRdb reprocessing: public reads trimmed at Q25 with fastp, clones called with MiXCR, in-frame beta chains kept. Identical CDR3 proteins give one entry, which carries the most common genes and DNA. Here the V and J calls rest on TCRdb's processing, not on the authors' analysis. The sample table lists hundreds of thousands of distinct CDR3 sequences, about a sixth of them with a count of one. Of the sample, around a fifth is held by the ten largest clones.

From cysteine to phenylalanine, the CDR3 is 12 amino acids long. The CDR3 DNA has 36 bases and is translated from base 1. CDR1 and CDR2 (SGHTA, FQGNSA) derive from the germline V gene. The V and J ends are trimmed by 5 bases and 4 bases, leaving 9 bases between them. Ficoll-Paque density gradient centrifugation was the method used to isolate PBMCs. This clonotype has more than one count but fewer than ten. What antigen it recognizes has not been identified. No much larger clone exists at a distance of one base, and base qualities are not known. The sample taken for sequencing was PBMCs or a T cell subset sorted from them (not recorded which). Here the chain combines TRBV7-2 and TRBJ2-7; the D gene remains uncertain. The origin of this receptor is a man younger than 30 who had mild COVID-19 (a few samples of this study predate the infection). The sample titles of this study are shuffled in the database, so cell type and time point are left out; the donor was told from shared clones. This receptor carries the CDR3 CASSPPTYEQYF. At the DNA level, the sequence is TGTGCCAGCAGCCCCCCGACATACGAGCAGTACTTC.